This TCR beta chain was sequenced during a study of metastatic and nonmetastatic thyroid tumors. Study-wide context: Malignant and benign thyroid patients had repertoires compared in peripheral blood and tumor or nodule tissue.

Study-level findings and limits: Patients with malignant thyroid tumors reportedly had significantly higher TCR beta diversity than those with benign nodules, in blood and tumor.

All patients were treatment-naive before thyroid surgery. In the original processing: Clinicopathological groups of papillary thyroid cancer showed CDR3 differences that were used to build a distant-metastasis classifier. TCRdb ran MiXCR on the PCR reads. TCRdb, not the authors, supplied the V and J calls. The profile shows approximately 17,000 clones, approximately 30% of them singletons. As concerns this clone: Antigen: not known.

This clonotype was sampled from a female donor with papillary thyroid cancer or a benign thyroid nodule (not recorded which). Some clones in this sample may be carry-over from other donors' samples. Sequenced input: adjacent normal tissue.

The CDR3 DNA sequence: TGTGCCAGCAGTTACGGCGGGTTTGGCGTGGGGGTTGGCGACGAGCAGTACTTC. It is translated as CASSYGGFGVGVGDEQYF. This chain joins TRBV6-6 and TRBJ2-7; D assignment may be TRBD1 or TRBD2 (5 bases each). The CDR3 contains 18 residues. The V gene lost 2 bases and the J gene lost 5 bases, with 25 bases spanning the gap. Germline V gives CDR1 MNHNY, CDR2 SVGAGI (reference sequence).